The 20 T cell receptor beta chains in this list originate from one sample, sequenced in a study of T cells after yellow fever vaccination. TCRdb re-called the 5' RACE reads with MiXCR, one entry per CDR3 protein. The sample lists over a thousand distinct CDR3 sequences; 11% were seen once. Sequenced material: CD8+ T cells binding an NS4B(214-222) dextramer, sorted from PBMCs, taken less than 25 days after the first yellow fever vaccination. The source of these receptors is a man between 18 and 35 years old who received the YFV17D yellow fever vaccine.

This clonotype was found many times. J is TRBJ2-7 and V is TRBV7-2; 7 bases fit TRBD2. V shed 5 bases, J shed 2 bases, and the junction held 6 bases outside the gene matches. The CDR3 runs 14 residues. The germline gives CDR1 SGHTA, CDR2 FQGNSA. Written as DNA, the CDR3 is TGTGCCAGCAGCCCCGGGACTATTGCCTACGAGCAGTACTTC. Protein sequence: CASSPGTIAYEQYF.

This clonotype counts as medium-sized. The V gene is TRBV5-6, the J gene TRBJ1-1, with D maybe TRBD1 (5 bases). There are 12 residues in the CDR3. The V gene lost 4 bases and the J gene lost 8 bases, with 12 bases spanning the gap. Germline CDR1 SGHDT, CDR2 YYEEEE. CDR3 sequence: CASSLAPGEAFF. CDR3 in DNA: TGTGCCAGCAGCCTGGCCCCAGGGGAAGCTTTCTTT.

This sequence joins TRBV5-6 and TRBJ2-2; possible D gene TRBD2, 6 bases. CDR3 length: 13 residues. Trimming removed 7 bases from V and 9 bases from J, with 16 bases in between. Germline CDR1 reads SGHDT; CDR2 reads YYEEEE. CDR3 DNA sequence: TGTGCCAGCGGCCTCGGGGGAACCTGGGAGCTGTTTTTT. As protein: CASGLGGTWELFF.

By share, this clonotype counts as medium-sized. This CDR3 reads CSVTTGISYEQYF. Written as DNA, the CDR3 is TGCAGCGTCACAACAGGGATCAGCTACGAGCAGTACTTC. The rearrangement links TRBV29-1 to TRBJ2-7; tentative D call: TRBD1 (6 bases). Germline values: CDR1 SQVTM, CDR2 ANQGSEA. V lost 6 bases to trimming and J lost 3 bases, with 15 bases between them. The CDR3 loop spans 13 amino acids.

This clonotype is large within its sample. The chain combines TRBV9 with TRBJ2-3; TRBD2 agrees at 9 bases. Germline trimming cut 7 bases from V and 0 bases from J; bases unmatched to any gene: 9. This CDR3 is built from 16 residues. Germline V gene sequence: CDR1 SGDLS, CDR2 YYNGEE. The CDR3 is CASPSGESPSTDTQYF. The DNA of the CDR3 is TGTGCCAGCCCTAGCGGGGAGTCGCCTAGCACAGATACGCAGTATTTT.

The sample holds many counts of this clonotype. The rearrangement links TRBV6-1 to TRBJ1-2, with 7 bases matching TRBD1. J lost 4 bases, V lost 0 bases, and 8 bases had no gene match. Germline V gene sequence: CDR1 MNHNS, CDR2 SASEGT. The CDR3 extends over 16 amino acids. In DNA, the CDR3 is TGTGCCAGCAGTGAAGCGCTTCAGGGGGTAGCCTATGGCTACACCTTC. Amino acid sequence: CASSEALQGVAYGYTF.

This clonotype is labeled medium-sized. The gene calls are TRBV4-3 and TRBJ2-7; D is ambiguous. The CDR3 runs 14 residues. Deletions cut 1 base from V and 4 bases from J, with 11 bases between. Germline V lookup: CDR1 LGHNA, CDR2 YSLEER. The CDR3 spells CASSQAPGRYEQYF. The CDR3 DNA sequence: TGCGCCAGCAGCCAAGCCCCTGGACGATACGAGCAGTACTTC.

The chain carries TRBV4-2 and TRBJ2-2; D uncertain. The germline V gene has CDR1 LGHNA and CDR2 YNFKEQ. CDR3 length: 13 residues. Trimming pared 8 bases from V and 6 bases from J, leaving 13 bases between. In nucleotides, the CDR3 is TGTGCCAGCGGCCCCGGGCTACCCGGGGAGCTGTTTTTT. It is translated as CASGPGLPGELFF.

By its share, this clonotype is medium-sized. The CDR3 here is CATTPGPAYEQYF. In DNA, the CDR3 is TGTGCCACCACCCCGGGACCGGCCTACGAGCAGTACTTC. This chain connects TRBV15 to TRBJ2-7; D could derive from TRBD1 or TRBD2 (5 bases each). Germline loops: CDR1 LNHNV, CDR2 YYDKDF (reference sequence). This CDR3 is built from 13 residues. Trimming pared 7 bases from V and 2 bases from J, leaving 12 bases between.

This clonotype is classed as medium-sized. This chain connects TRBV4-3 to TRBJ1-2; a possible D gene is TRBD1 (6 bases). This CDR3 is built from 15 residues. V was shortened by 2 bases and J by 4 bases, with 14 bases between the two germline ends. Germline CDR1 reads LGHNA; CDR2 reads YSLEER. The chain's CDR3 is CASSQTSTGAYGYTF. CDR3 DNA sequence: TGCGCCAGCAGCCAAACCTCGACAGGCGCCTATGGCTACACCTTC.

This clonotype is labeled medium-sized (0.01 to 0.1%). CDR3 amino acids: CASSSASGNTEAFF. CDR3 in DNA: TGTGCCAGCAGCTCAGCCTCGGGGAACACTGAAGCTTTCTTT. The chain has TRBV2 and TRBJ1-1; no firm D call. This CDR3 contains 14 residues. Germline loops: CDR1 SNHLY, CDR2 FYNNEI. The ends were cut back, 6 bases at V and 1 base at J, with 12 bases in the middle.

The J gene is TRBJ2-2, the V gene TRBV5-3; D may be TRBD2 (5 bases). TRBV5-3 counts as an open reading frame of uncertain function. With 8 bases removed from V and 4 bases from J, the gap between germline ends came to 12 bases. The CDR3 consists of 13 residues. CDR3 sequence: CARGLGVTGELFF. The DNA of the CDR3 is TGTGCCAGGGGCCTCGGGGTCACCGGGGAGCTGTTTTTT.

V is TRBV4-2 and J is TRBJ1-5; D gene uncertain. V dropped 8 bases and J dropped 0 bases, with 8 bases sitting between them. Germline V gene sequence: CDR1 LGHNA, CDR2 YNFKEQ. This CDR3 contains 13 residues. The CDR3 DNA sequence: TGTGCCAGCCCAGAGAATAGCAATCAGCCCCAGCATTTT. Translating gives CASPENSNQPQHF.

The chain employs TRBV19 and TRBJ1-5, with a tentative D call TRBD1 (5 bases). CDR1 is LNHDA, CDR2 SQIVND, per germline (reference sequence). The V gene lost 7 bases and the J gene lost 6 bases, with 16 bases spanning the gap. The length of the CDR3 is 14 residues. Here the CDR3 DNA reads TGTGCCAGTACTGGGGCCGCCTTGGGTCAGCCCCAGCATTTT. As protein: CASTGAALGQPQHF.

In this sample, this clonotype turned up many times. The chain combines TRBV27 with TRBJ2-2, with a tentative D call TRBD2 (7 bases). V lost 0 bases to trimming and J lost 4 bases, with 12 bases between them. This CDR3 has 16 residues. Germline V gene lookup returns CDR1 MNHEY and CDR2 SMNVEV (reference sequence). CDR3 residues: CASSLSTGGLTGELFF. Written as DNA, the CDR3 is TGTGCCAGCAGTTTATCGACGGGGGGCCTCACCGGGGAGCTGTTTTTT.

Worth noting for this clonotype: One junction end does not reproduce the germline sequence, and a read error may be involved. V gene TRBV4-3 combines with J gene TRBJ1-2, with TRBD1 matching 8 bases. Per germline, CDR1 LGHNA and CDR2 YSLEER. The CDR3 has 15 amino acids. CDR3 coding DNA: TGCGCCATCAGCCAAGTAACAGGGGGAAGGTATGGCTACACCTTC. This codes for CAISQVTGGRYGYTF.

This clonotype is labeled medium-sized. V is TRBV12-3 or TRBV12-4 and J is TRBJ2-7, with D possibly TRBD1 on 5 matching bases. The V end lost 3 bases, the J end lost 0 bases, and 6 bases lay between the germline ends. This CDR3 region has 13 residues. CDR3 sequence (DNA): TGTGCCAGCAGTTTCCAGGGCTCCTACGAGCAGTACGTC. Translating it yields CASSFQGSYEQYV.

This clonotype was seen at least ten times. The rearrangement joins TRBV6-5 to TRBJ1-2, with 7 bases matching TRBD1. The junction had 5 bases not matched to a gene; V was cut back by 0 bases and J by 4 bases. From germline, CDR1 is MNHEY and CDR2 SVGAGI. CDR3 length: 15 residues. CDR3 sequence: CASSYSGTGVYGYTF. DNA of the CDR3: TGTGCCAGCAGTTACTCGGGTACAGGGGTCTATGGCTACACCTTC.

By sample fraction, this clonotype is medium-sized. V gene TRBV12-3 or TRBV12-4 combines with J gene TRBJ1-1; possible D gene TRBD1, 5 bases. V lost 3 bases, J lost 2 bases, and 10 bases lay in between. The CDR3 runs to 14 residues. In nucleotides, the CDR3 is TGTGCCAGCAGTTTCGGGACCCTAAACACTGAAGCTTTCTTT. Its protein is CASSFGTLNTEAFF.

This clonotype counts as medium-sized. The gene calls are TRBV4-1 and TRBJ1-1; D is undetermined. The CDR3 length is 12 residues. Germline CDR1 is MGHRA and CDR2 is YSYEKL. Trimming took off 3 bases at V and 12 bases at J, with 14 bases between the two ends. The DNA for the CDR3 is TGCGCCAGCAGCCATGCCGGGCAGGCGACTTTCTTT. It is translated as CASSHAGQATFF.